This T cell receptor beta chain was documented in a study of OX40 agonist ivuxolimab in advanced cancers. CDR1 and CDR2 (germline): SGHNT, YENEEA. Trimming removed 4 bases from V and 2 bases from J, with 17 bases in between. The CDR3 is made up of 16 amino acids. The table came from immunoSEQ multiplex PCR; TCRdb's copy has only in-frame clones and leaves some out. The sample carries 50,000 to 70,000 clones, around four fifths recorded once. The clonotype was recovered from an adult with an advanced solid tumor such as melanoma, head and neck, liver or kidney cancer. The specimen was CD4+ or CD8+ T cells sorted from blood, collected in a trial of the OX40 agonist ivuxolimab. The V call is TRBV11-3, the J call TRBJ2-5; D ambiguous. The CDR3 loop reads CASSYSKRALQETQYF. The CDR3, as DNA: TGTGCCAGCAGCTATAGTAAACGGGCATTACAAGAGACCCAGTACTTC. The entire variable domain, with the rest obtained from reference TRBV11-3 and TRBJ2-5, is as follows: EAGVVQSPRYKIIEKKQPVAFWCNPISGHNTLYWYLQNLGQGPELLIRYENEEAVDDSQLPKDRFSAERLKGVDSTLKIQPAELGDSAVYLCASSYSKRALQETQYFGPGTRLLVL.